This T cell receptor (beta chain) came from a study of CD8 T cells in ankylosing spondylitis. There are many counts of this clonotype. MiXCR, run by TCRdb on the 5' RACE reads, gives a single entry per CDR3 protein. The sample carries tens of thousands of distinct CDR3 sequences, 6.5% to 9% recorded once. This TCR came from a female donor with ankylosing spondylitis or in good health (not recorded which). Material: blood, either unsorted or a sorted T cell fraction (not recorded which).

CDR3 amino acids: CASSPPYATGTGELFF. The CDR3 nucleotides are TGTGCCAGCTCACCACCTTATGCGACAGGGACCGGGGAGCTGTTTTTT. The rearrangement links TRBV18 to TRBJ2-2, with 7 bases fitting TRBD1. Trimming cost V 0 bases and J 5 bases; bases outside gene matches: 6. The CDR3 length is 16 residues. Germline CDR1 is KGHSH and CDR2 is LQKENI.